This T cell receptor beta chain emerged from a study of shared clonotypes between healthy human individuals. Every immunoSEQ plate was one replicate of a subset's evenly spread DNA. The repertoire was sequenced with immunoSEQ multiplex PCR; TCRdb's copy has only in-frame clones and lacks some. The sample includes under 1,100,000 clones, roughly 74% of them seen just once. Broader study findings: Clonotypes shared by all four donors outscored non-shared clonotypes in generation probability. Read depth was anticipated to influence clonotype sharing among donors. Larger estimated richness was generally seen in naive subsets than in memory subsets.

Remarks on this clone: Antigen: not known.

The sample consisted of memory CD4+ T cells from PBMCs. Subset reported: CD45RA-negative fraction. This TCR came from a man aged 18 to 29 in good health. Some clones in this sample may be carry-over from other donors' samples.

The CDR3 loop is CASSRDSQNNEQFF. The CDR3 coding sequence is TGCGCCAGCAGCCGGGACAGCCAAAACAATGAGCAGTTCTTC. This sequence joins TRBV4-3 and TRBJ2-1, with 7 bases identical to TRBD1. The V segment lost 4 bases and the J segment 5 bases; nucleotides outside the gene matches: 5. CDR3 length: 14 amino acids. The germline gives CDR1 LGHNA, CDR2 YSLEER.